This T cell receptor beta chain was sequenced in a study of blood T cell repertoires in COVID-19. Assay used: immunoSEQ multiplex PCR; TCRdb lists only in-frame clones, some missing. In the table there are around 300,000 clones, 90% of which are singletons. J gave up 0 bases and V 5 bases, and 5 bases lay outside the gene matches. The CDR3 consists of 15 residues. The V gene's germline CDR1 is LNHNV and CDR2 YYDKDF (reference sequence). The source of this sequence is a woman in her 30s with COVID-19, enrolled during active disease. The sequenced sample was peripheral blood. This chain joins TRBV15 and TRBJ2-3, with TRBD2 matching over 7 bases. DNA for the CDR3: TGTGCCACCAGCGGGGGACTAACCAGCACAGATACGCAGTATTTT. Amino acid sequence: CATSGGLTSTDTQYF.